The clone carrying this T cell receptor beta chain was picked up a small number of times. CDR1 is GTSNPN, CDR2 SVGIG, per germline (reference sequence). This CDR3 is 13 amino acids long. Trimming left V 2 bases short and J 8 bases short, with 15 bases between. The data were taken from a study of T cells after somatic rescue of genetic block. Method: immunoSEQ multiplex PCR; TCRdb's copy keeps in-frame clones and lacks some. The sample consists of approximately 100,000 clones, about 87% of them appearing once. V gene TRBV30 combines with J gene TRBJ1-1, with D unclear. Specimen: peripheral blood mononuclear cells (PBMCs). This receptor was taken from a young woman. The chain's CDR3 is CAWSPRLSGEAFF. As DNA, the CDR3 is TGTGCCTGGAGTCCTAGACTTAGTGGGGAAGCTTTCTTT.